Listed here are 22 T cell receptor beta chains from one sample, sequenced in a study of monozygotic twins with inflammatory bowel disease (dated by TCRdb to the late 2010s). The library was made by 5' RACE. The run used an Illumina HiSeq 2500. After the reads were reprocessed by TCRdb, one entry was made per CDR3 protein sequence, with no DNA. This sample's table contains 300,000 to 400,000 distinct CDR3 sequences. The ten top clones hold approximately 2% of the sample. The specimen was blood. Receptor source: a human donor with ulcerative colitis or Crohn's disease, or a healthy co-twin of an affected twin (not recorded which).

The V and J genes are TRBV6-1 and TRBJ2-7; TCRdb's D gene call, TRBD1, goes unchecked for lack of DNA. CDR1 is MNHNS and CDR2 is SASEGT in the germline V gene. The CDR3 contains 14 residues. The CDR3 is CASSPDTSPYEQYF.

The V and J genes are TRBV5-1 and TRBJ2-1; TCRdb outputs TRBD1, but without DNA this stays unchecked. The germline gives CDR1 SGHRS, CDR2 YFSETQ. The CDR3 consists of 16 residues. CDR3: CASSLGMGRGGSEQFF.

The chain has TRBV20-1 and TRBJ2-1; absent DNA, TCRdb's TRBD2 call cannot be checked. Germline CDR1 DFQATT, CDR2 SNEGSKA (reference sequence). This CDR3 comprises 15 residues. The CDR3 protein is CSARPGTSGPNEQFF.

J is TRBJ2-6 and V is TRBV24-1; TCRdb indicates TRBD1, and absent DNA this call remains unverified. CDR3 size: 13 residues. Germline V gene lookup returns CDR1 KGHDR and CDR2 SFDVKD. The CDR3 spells CAAGASGANVLTF.

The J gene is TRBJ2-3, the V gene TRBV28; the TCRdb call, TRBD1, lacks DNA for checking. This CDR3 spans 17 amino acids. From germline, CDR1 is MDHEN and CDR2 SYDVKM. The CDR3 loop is CASSSPQGAVTSRTQYF. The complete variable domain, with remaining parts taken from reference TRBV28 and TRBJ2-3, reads DVKVTQSSRYLVKRTGEKVFLECVQDMDHENMFWYRQDPGLGLRLIYFSYDVKMKEKGDIPEGYSVSREKKERFSLILESASTNQTSMYLCASSSPQGAVTSRTQYFGPGTRLTVL.

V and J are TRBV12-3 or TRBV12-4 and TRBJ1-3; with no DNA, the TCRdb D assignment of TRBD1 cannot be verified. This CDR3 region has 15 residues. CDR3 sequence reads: CASSLLTGIGGTIYF.

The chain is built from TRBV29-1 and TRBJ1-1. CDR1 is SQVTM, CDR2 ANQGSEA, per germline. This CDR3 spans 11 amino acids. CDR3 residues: CSVDYGTKAFF. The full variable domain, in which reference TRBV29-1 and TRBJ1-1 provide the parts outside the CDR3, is SAVISQKPSRDICQRGTSLTIQCQVDSQVTMMFWYRQQPGQSLTLIATANQGSEATYESGFVIDKFPISRPNLTFSTLTVSNMSPEDSSIYLCSVDYGTKAFFGQGTRLTVV.

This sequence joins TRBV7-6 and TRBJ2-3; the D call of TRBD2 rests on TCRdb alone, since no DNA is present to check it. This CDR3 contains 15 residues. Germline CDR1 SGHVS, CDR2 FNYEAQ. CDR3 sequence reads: CASSYSGGSTDTQYF.

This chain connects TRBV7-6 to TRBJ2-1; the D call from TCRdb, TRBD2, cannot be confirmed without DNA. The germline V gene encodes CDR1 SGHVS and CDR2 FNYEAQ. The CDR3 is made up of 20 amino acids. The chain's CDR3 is CASSLGGGLAGQSSYNEQFF.

The CDR3 protein is CASSLDLWESGNTEAFF. This rearrangement joins TRBV28 to TRBJ1-1. CDR1 is MDHEN, CDR2 SYDVKM, per germline. The length of the CDR3 is 17 residues.

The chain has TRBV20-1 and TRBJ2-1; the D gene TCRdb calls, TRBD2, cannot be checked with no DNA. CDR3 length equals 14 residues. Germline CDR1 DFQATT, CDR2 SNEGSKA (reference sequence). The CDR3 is CSAPLAGAHNEQFF.

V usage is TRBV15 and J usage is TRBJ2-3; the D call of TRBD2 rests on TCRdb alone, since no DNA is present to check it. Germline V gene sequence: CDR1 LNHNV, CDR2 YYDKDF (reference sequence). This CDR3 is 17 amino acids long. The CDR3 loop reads CATSRGLQGPSTDTQYF.

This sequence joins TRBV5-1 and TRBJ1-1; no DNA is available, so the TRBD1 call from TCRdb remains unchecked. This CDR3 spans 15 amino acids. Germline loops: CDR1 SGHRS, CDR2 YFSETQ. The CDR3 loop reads CASSLGDRGGTEAFF.

The CDR3 is CSARSGGDQPQHF. The chain carries TRBV20-1 and TRBJ1-5; TCRdb indicates TRBD1, and absent DNA this call remains unverified. CDR1 is DFQATT and CDR2 is SNEGSKA in the germline V gene (reference sequence). This CDR3 has 13 amino acids.

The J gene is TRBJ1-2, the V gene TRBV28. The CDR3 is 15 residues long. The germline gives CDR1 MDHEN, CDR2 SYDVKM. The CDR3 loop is CASSLTNTAIDGYTF.

The CDR3 protein is CASKEDTGELFF. The chain combines TRBV27 with TRBJ2-2. The CDR3 covers 12 residues. Germline CDR1 reads MNHEY; CDR2 reads SMNVEV (reference sequence).

The CDR3: CATADTDYEQYF. The chain recombines TRBV15 with TRBJ2-7. Germline V gives CDR1 LNHNV, CDR2 YYDKDF (reference sequence). CDR3 length: 12 amino acids. Full variable domain (rest looked up from reference TRBV15 and TRBJ2-7): DAMVIQNPRYQVTQFGKPVTLSCSQTLNHNVMYWYQQKSSQAPKLLFHYYDKDFNNEADTPDNFQSRRPNTSFCFLDIRSPGLGDTAMYLCATADTDYEQYFGPGTRLTVT.

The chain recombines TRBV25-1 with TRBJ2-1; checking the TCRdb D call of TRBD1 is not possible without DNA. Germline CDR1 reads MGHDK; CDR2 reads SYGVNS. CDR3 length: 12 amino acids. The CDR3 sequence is CASSAPDREQFF.

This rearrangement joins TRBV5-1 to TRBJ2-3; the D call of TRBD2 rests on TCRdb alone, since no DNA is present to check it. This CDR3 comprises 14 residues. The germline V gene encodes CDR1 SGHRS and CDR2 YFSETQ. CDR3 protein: CASRSDYFSDTQYF.

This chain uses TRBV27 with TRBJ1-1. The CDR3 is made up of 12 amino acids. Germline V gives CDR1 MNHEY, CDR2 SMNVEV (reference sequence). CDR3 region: CASSLDRGEAFF.

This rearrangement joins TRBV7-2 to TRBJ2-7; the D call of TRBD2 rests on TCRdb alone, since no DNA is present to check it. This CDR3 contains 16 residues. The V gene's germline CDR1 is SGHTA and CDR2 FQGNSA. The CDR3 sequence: CASSFDLAGGQYEQYF.

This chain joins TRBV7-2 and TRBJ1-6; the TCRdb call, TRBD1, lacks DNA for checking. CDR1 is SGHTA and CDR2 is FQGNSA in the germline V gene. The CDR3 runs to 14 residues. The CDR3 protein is CASSQGTYNSPLHF.